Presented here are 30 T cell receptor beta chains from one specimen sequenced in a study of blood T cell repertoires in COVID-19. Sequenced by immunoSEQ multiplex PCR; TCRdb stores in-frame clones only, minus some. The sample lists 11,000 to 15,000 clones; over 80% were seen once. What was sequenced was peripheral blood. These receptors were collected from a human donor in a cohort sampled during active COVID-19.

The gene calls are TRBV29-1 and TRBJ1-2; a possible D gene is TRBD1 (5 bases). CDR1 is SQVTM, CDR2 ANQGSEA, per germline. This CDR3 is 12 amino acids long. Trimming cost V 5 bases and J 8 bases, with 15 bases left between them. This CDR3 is CSVQGTPGGYTF. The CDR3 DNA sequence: TGCAGCGTTCAGGGCACCCCCGGCGGCTACACCTTC. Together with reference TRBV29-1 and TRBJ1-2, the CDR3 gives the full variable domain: SAVISQKPSRDICQRGTSLTIQCQVDSQVTMMFWYRQQPGQSLTLIATANQGSEATYESGFVIDKFPISRPNLTFSTLTVSNMSPEDSSIYLCSVQGTPGGYTFGSGTRLTVV.

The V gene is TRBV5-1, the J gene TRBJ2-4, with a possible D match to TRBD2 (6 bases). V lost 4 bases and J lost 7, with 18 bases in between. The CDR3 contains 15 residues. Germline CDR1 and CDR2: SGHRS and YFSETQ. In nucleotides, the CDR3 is TGCGCCAGCAGCAGTACCTCCGGGGGACTGAACATTCAGTACTTC. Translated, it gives CASSSTSGGLNIQYF.

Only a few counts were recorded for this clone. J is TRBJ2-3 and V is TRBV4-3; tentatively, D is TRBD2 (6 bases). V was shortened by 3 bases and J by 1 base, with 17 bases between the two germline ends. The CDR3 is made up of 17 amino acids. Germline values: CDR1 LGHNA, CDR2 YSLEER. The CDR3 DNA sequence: TGCGCCAGCAGCCACGACATACTAGCTTCTCGCACAGATACGCAGTATTTT. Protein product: CASSHDILASRTDTQYF.

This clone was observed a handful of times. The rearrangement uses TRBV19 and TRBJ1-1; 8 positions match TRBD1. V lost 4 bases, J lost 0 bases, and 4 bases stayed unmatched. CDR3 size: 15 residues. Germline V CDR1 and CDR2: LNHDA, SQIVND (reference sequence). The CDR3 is CASSTQGAMNTEAFF. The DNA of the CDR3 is TGTGCCAGTAGTACGCAGGGGGCTATGAACACTGAAGCTTTCTTT.

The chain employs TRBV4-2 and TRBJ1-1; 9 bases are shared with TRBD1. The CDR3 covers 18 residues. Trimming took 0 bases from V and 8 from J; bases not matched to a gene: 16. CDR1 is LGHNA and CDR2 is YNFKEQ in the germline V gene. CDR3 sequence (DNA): TGTGCCAGCAGCCAAGATCCCCCCGACAGGGGGAATAACCGAGAAGCTTTCTTT. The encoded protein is CASSQDPPDRGNNREAFF.

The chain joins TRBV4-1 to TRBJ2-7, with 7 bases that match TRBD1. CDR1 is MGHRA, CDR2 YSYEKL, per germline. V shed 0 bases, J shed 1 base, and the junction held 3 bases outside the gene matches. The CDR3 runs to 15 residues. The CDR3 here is CASSQDRTGSYEQYF. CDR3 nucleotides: TGCGCCAGCAGCCAAGATAGGACAGGTTCCTACGAGCAGTACTTC.

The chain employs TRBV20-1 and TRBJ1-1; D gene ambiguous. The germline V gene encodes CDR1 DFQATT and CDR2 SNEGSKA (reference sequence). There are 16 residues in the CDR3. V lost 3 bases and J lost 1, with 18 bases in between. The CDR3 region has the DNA TGCAGTGCTAGTGGTCGGGAACGGGCAAGGAACACTGAAGCTTTCTTT. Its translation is CSASGRERARNTEAFF.

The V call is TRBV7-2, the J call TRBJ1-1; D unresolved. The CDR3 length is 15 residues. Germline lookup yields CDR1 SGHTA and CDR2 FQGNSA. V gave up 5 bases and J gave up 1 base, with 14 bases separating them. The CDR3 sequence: CASSPLPVSNTEAFF. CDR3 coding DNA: TGTGCCAGCAGCCCCCTGCCGGTTTCGAACACTGAAGCTTTCTTT.

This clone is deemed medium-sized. The CDR3 protein is CATSDPGGWAPHADTQYF. In DNA form, the CDR3 reads TGTGCCACCAGTGATCCCGGGGGGTGGGCCCCTCACGCGGATACGCAGTATTTT. The chain recombines TRBV24-1 with TRBJ2-3; 7 nucleotides agree with TRBD2. V trimming: 3 bases; J trimming: 6 bases; junction bases outside the gene matches: 17. Germline-derived CDR1 and CDR2 are KGHDR and SFDVKD. CDR3 size: 18 residues.

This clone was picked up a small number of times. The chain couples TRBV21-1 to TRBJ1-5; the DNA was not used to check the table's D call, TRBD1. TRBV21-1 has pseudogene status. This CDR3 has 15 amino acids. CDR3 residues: CASSPRTEGMRPQHF. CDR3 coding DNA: TGTGCCAGCAGCCCACGGACAGAAGGTATGAGGCCCCAGCATTTT.

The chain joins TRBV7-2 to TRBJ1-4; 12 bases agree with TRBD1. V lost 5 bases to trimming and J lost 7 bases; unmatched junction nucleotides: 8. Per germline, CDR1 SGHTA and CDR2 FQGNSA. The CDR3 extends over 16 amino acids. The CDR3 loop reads CASSPGGGQGAEKLFF. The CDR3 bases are TGTGCCAGCAGCCCCGGGGGGGGACAGGGGGCTGAAAAACTGTTTTTT.

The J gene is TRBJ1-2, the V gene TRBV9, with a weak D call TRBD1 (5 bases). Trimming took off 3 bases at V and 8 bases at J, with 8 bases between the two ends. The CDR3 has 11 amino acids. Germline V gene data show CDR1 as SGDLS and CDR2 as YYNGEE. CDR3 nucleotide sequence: TGTGCCAGCAGCGCGGAGGGGGGCTACACCTTC. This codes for CASSAEGGYTF.

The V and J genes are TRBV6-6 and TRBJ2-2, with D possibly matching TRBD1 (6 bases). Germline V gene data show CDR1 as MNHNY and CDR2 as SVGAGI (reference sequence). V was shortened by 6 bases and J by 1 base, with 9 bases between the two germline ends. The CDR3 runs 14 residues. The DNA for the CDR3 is TGTGCCAGCAGCCTGGGACAGAACACCGGGGAGCTGTTTTTT. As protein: CASSLGQNTGELFF.

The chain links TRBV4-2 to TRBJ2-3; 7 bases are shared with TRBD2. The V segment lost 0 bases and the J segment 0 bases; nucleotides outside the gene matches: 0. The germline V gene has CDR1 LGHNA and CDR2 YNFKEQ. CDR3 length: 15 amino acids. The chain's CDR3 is CASSQEAGSTDTQYF. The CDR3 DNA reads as TGTGCCAGCAGCCAAGAAGCGGGGAGCACAGATACGCAGTATTTT.

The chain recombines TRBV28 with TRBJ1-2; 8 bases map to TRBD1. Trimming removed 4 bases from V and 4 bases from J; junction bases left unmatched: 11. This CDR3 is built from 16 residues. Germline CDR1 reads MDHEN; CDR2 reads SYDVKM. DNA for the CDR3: TGTGCCAGCAGTTCCATCACCAGGGGGCATGGCTATGGCTACACCTTC. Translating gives CASSSITRGHGYGYTF.

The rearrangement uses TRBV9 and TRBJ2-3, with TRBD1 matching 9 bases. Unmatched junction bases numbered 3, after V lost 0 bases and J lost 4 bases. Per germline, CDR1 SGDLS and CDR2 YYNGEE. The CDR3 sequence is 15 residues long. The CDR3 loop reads CASSVDRGRSDTQYF. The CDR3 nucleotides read TGTGCCAGCAGCGTAGACAGGGGGCGCTCAGATACGCAGTATTTT.

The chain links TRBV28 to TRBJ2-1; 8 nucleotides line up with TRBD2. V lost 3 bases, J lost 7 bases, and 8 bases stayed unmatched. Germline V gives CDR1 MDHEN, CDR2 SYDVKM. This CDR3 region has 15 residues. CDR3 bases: TGTGCCAGCAGTTTGTTGGCGGGAGGTTTGAATGAGCAGTTCTTC. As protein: CASSLLAGGLNEQFF.

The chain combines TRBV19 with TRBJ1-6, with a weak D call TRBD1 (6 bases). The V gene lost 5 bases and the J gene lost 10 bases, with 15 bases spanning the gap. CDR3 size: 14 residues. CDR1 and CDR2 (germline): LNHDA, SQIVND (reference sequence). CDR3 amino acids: CASSSTGFRSPLHF. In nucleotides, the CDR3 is TGTGCCAGTAGTTCAACAGGGTTCCGCTCACCCCTCCACTTT.

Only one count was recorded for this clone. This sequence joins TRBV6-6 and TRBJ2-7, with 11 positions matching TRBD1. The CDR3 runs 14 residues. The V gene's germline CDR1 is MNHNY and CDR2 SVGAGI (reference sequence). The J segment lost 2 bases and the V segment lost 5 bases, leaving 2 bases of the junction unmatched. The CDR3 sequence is CASSTGQGAYEQYF. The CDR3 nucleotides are TGTGCCAGCAGTACGGGACAGGGGGCCTACGAGCAGTACTTC.

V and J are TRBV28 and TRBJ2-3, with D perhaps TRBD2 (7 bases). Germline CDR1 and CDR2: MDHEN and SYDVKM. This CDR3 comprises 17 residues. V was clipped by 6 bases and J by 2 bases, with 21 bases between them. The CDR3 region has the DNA TGTGCCAGCAGCCGTAGACAGAGGGGGGGGGACACAGATACGCAGTATTTT. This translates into CASSRRQRGGDTDTQYF.

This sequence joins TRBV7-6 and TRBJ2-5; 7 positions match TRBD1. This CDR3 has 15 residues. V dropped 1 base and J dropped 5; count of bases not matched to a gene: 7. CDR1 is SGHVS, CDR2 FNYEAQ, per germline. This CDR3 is CASSLGTGQGETQYF. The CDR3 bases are TGTGCCAGCAGCTTAGGGACAGGCCAGGGGGAGACCCAGTACTTC.

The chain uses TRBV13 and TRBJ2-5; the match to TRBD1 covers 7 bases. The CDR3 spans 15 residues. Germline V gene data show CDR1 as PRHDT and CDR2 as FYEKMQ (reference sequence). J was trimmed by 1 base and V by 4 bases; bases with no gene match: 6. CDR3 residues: CASSSGQDTQETQYF. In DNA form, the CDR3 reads TGTGCCAGCAGCTCCGGACAGGATACCCAAGAGACCCAGTACTTC.

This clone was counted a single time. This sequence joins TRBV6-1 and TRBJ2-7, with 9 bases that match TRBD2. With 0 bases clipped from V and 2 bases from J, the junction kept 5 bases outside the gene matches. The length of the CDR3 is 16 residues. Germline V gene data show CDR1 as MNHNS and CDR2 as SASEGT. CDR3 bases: TGTGCCAGCAGTGAAGCGGTAGGCGGGGGGGCCTACGAGCAGTACTTC. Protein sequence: CASSEAVGGGAYEQYF.

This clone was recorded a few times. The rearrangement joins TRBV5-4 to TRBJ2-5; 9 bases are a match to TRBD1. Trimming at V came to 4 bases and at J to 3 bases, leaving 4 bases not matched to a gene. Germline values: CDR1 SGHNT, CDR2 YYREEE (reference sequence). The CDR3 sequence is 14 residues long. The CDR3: CASSVQGAEETQYF. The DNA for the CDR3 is TGTGCCAGCAGCGTACAGGGGGCGGAAGAGACCCAGTACTTC.

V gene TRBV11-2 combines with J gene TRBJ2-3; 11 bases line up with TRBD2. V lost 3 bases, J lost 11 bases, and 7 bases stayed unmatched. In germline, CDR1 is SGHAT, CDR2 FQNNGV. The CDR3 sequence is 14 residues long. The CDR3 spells CASSFSRLAGKQYF. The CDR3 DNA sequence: TGTGCCAGCAGCTTCTCCCGACTAGCGGGAAAGCAGTATTTT.

DNA for the CDR3: TGTGCCAGCATTCCAATAAGCGGTGCTAGGGGGACCTACGAGCAGTACTTC. Residues: CASIPISGARGTYEQYF. The chain links TRBV28 to TRBJ2-7; TRBD1 might be the D (6 bases). This CDR3 comprises 17 residues. The V gene's germline CDR1 is MDHEN and CDR2 SYDVKM. Trimming took off 7 bases at V and 2 bases at J, with 24 bases between the two ends.

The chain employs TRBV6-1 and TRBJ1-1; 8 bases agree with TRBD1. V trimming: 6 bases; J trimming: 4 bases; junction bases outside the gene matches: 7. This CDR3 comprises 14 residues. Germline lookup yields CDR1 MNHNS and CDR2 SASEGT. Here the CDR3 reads CASRRTGGPTEAFF. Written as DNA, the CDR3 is TGTGCCAGCAGGAGAACAGGGGGGCCCACTGAAGCTTTCTTT.

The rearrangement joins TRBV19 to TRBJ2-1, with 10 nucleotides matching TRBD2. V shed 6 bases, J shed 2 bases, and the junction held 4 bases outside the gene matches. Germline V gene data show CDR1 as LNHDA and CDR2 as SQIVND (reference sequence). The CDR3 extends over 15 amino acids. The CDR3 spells CASSRTSGTYNEQFF. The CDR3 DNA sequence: TGTGCCAGTAGCCGGACTAGCGGAACCTACAATGAGCAGTTCTTC.

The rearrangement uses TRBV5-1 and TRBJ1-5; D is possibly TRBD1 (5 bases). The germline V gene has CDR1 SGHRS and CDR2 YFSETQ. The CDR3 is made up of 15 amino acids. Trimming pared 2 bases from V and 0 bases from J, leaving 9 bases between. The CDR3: CASSLDDSSNQPQHF. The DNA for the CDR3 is TGCGCCAGCAGCTTAGACGACAGTAGCAATCAGCCCCAGCATTTT.

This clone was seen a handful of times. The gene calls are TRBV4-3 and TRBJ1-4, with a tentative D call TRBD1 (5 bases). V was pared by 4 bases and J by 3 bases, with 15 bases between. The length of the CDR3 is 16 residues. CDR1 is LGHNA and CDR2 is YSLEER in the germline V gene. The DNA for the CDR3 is TGCGCCAGCAGCCCGATAGGGAGGGGCGCTAATGAAAAACTGTTTTTT. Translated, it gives CASSPIGRGANEKLFF.